Sequencing of this TCR beta chain was carried out in a study of blood T cell repertoires in COVID-19. Study at large: There were acute and convalescent COVID-19 samples, and they came from the United States, Italy and Spain.

Here immunoSEQ multiplex PCR was the method, and the copy in TCRdb shows in-frame clones only, minus some. The table has some 60,000 clones, 83% seen once. Points on this clone: The sample contains more than one DNA sequence encoding this CDR3.

Seattle participants joined during active infection and were tracked over time. Sequenced: peripheral blood. The clonotype originates from a man aged 50 to 59 with COVID-19, enrolled during active disease.

CDR3 DNA: TGTGCCAGCAGTGTCAGCTCCTACGAGCAGTACTTC. Its translation is CASSVSSYEQYF. V is TRBV2 and J is TRBJ2-7; D gene ambiguous. Looked up from germline, CDR1 is SNHLY and CDR2 is FYNNEI. Between the trimmed V and J ends, which lost 4 bases and 0 bases, there was a span of 4 bases. The CDR3 extends over 12 amino acids.